This T cell receptor beta chain came from a study of cytomegalovirus exposure and HLA in healthy donors. The donors formed part of the roughly 120-subject validation cohort, distinct from the roughly 660-subject first cohort. The CDR3 is 16 residues long. The junction had 5 bases not matched to a gene; V was cut back by 6 bases and J by 0 bases. Germline V gene sequence: CDR1 MNHNY, CDR2 SVGAGI (reference sequence). Measured with immunoSEQ multiplex PCR; TCRdb has only the in-frame clones, and not every one. Among 130,000 to 150,000 clones listed, 75% to 90% were seen once. The chain recombines TRBV6-6 with TRBJ2-1, with 10 bases lining up with TRBD2. The sequencing input was PBMCs. This sequence originates from a woman in her late teens or twenties in good health and CMV-seropositive. The CDR3: CASSLSGGTSYNEQFF. The CDR3 coding sequence is TGTGCCAGCAGCCTTAGCGGGGGGACCTCCTACAATGAGCAGTTCTTC.